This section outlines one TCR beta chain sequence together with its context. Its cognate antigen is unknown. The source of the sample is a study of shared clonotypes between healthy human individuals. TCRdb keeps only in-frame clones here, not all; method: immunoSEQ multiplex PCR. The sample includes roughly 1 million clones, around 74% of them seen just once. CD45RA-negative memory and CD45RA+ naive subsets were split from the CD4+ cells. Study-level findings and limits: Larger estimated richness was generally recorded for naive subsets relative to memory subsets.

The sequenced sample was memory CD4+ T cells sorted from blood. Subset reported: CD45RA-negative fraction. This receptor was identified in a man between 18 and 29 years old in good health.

DNA of the CDR3: TGTGCCAGCAGCGTAGGATTCGGGGGGCGCGGGGAGACCCAGTACTTC. As protein: CASSVGFGGRGETQYF. The rearrangement uses TRBV9 and TRBJ2-5; TRBD2 is a possible D gene (7 bases). There are 16 residues in the CDR3. Between the trimmed V and J ends, which lost 0 bases and 5 bases, there was a span of 17 bases. CDR1 and CDR2 (germline): SGDLS, YYNGEE.